The following is a T cell receptor beta chain sequence with its context. The antigen remains unidentified. V lost 2 bases and J 0 bases, leaving 8 bases between the germline ends. The germline CDR1 and CDR2 sequences are MDHEN and SYDVKM. CDR3 size: 16 residues. This entry is derived from a study of cytomegalovirus exposure and HLA in healthy donors. General study points: When analyzed later, the rates of TCR association showed variation by HLA locus, with DRB1 the most and HLA-C the fewest.

With 60 Vbeta and 13 Jbeta primers, the PCR was carried out. The assay was immunoSEQ multiplex PCR, and TCRdb's table has in-frame clones only and misses some. The sample records approximately 200,000 clones, about 80% being singletons. The clonotype was recovered from a man younger than 45 in good health and CMV-seronegative. The sample comprised PBMCs. V usage is TRBV28 and J usage is TRBJ1-6; no clear D. CDR3 region: CASSLTIVSYNSPLHF. The CDR3 nucleotides are TGTGCCAGCAGTTTAACAATCGTCTCCTATAATTCACCCCTCCACTTT. Combining the CDR3 with reference TRBV28 and TRBJ1-6 gives the whole variable domain DVKVTQSSRYLVKRTGEKVFLECVQDMDHENMFWYRQDPGLGLRLIYFSYDVKMKEKGDIPEGYSVSREKKERFSLILESASTNQTSMYLCASSLTIVSYNSPLHFGNGTRLTVT.